These 4 T cell receptor beta chains were sequenced from one sample in a study of T cell responses to AZD1222 COVID-19 vaccine. Some clones are missing from TCRdb's copy, which holds only in-frame ones; the method was immunoSEQ multiplex PCR. The table shows about 120,000 clones, with more than 85% occurring only once. The specimen was peripheral blood, collected 28 days after the second AZD1222 dose. The receptors derive from an adult who received the AZD1222 COVID-19 vaccine.

The chain couples TRBV3-1 (or the pseudogene TRBV3-2) to TRBJ1-2; D unclear. With 6 bases removed from V and 4 bases from J, the gap between germline ends came to 9 bases. The V gene's germline CDR1 is LGHDT and CDR2 YNNKEL (reference sequence). The CDR3 sequence is 12 residues long. This chain's CDR3 is CASSPTGYGYTF. The DNA for the CDR3 is TGTGCCAGCAGTCCTACCGGCTATGGCTACACCTTC.

V usage is TRBV7-2 and J usage is TRBJ2-3; maybe TRBD1 (6 bases). The germline V gene encodes CDR1 SGHTA and CDR2 FQGNSA. This CDR3 contains 14 residues. V lost 4 bases and J 4 bases, leaving 12 bases between the germline ends. CDR3: CASSWTVPPDTQYF. The CDR3 region has the DNA TGTGCCAGCAGCTGGACAGTCCCGCCAGATACGCAGTATTTT.

The rearrangement links TRBV7-8 to TRBJ2-7; D tentatively fits TRBD1 or TRBD2 (6 bases each). Germline CDR1 SGHVS, CDR2 FQNEAQ. The CDR3 extends over 13 amino acids. The V end was cut by 5 bases, the J end by 5 bases, with 13 bases between. In DNA, the CDR3 is TGTGCCAGCAGCCGGGGGCCTGGGGACGAGCAGTACTTC. Translating it yields CASSRGPGDEQYF.

This clone was observed a few times. The chain carries TRBV28 and TRBJ2-7; 7 bases are a match to TRBD1. Germline trimming cut 7 bases from V and 3 bases from J; bases unmatched to any gene: 15. Germline CDR1 and CDR2: MDHEN and SYDVKM. The length of the CDR3 is 16 residues. In DNA, the CDR3 is TGTGCCAGCAACACCGAACAGGGGTTTCCCCACTACGAGCAGTACTTC. Residues: CASNTEQGFPHYEQYF.